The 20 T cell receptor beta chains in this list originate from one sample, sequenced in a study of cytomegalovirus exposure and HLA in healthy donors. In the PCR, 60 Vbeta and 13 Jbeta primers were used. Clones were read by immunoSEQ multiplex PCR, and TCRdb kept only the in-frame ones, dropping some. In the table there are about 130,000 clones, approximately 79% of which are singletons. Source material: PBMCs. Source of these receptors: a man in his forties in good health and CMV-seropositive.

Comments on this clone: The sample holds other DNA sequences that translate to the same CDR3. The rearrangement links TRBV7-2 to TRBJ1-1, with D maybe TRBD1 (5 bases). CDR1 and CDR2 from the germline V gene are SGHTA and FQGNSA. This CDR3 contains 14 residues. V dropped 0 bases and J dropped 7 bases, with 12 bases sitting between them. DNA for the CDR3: TGTGCCAGCAGCTTAGCGCAGGACACTCATGAAGCTTTCTTT. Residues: CASSLAQDTHEAFF.

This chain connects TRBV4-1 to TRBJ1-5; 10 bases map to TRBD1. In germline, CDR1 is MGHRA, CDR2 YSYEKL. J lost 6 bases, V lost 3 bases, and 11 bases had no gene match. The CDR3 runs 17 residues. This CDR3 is CASSHGANGDRGQPQHF. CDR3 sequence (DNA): TGCGCCAGCAGCCATGGCGCCAATGGGGACAGGGGTCAGCCCCAGCATTTT.

In DNA form, the CDR3 reads TGTGCCAGCAGTTACAGAGGGGGATCCACCGGGGAGCTGTTTTTT. It yields the protein CASSYRGGSTGELFF. The chain has TRBV6-5 and TRBJ2-2, with a weak D call TRBD1 (6 bases). Germline CDR1 MNHEY, CDR2 SVGAGI. Trimming took off 2 bases at V and 4 bases at J, with 11 bases between the two ends. The CDR3 extends over 15 amino acids.

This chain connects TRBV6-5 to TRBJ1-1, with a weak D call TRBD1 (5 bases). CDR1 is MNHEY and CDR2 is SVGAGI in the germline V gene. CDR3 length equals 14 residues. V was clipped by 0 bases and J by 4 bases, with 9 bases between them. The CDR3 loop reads CASSYSYRTTEAFF. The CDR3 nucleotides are TGTGCCAGCAGTTACTCTTACAGGACCACTGAAGCTTTCTTT.

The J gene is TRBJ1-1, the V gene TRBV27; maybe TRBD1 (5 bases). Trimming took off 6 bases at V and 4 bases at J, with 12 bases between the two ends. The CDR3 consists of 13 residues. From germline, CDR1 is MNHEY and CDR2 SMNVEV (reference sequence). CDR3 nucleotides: TGTGCCAGCAGGGTTAGGGGTAGCACTGAAGCTTTCTTT. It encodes CASRVRGSTEAFF.

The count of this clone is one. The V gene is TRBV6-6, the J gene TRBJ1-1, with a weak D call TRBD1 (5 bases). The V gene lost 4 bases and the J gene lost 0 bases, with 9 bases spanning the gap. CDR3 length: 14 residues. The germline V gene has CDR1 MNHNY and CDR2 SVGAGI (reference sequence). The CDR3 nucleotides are TGTGCCAGCAGTTTCGACAGCTTGAACACTGAAGCTTTCTTT. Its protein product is CASSFDSLNTEAFF.

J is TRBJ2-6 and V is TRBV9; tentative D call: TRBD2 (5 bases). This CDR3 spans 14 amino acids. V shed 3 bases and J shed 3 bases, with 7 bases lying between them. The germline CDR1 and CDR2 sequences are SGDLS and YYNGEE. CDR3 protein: CASSAGSGANVLTF. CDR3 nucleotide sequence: TGTGCCAGCAGCGCGGGGAGTGGGGCCAACGTCCTGACTTTC.

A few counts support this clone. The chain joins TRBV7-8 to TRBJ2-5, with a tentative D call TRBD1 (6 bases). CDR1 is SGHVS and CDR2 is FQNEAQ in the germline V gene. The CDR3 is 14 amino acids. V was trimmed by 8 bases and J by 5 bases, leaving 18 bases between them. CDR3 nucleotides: TGTGCCAGCTGCCATCTAACAGGGACGGAGACCCAGTACTTC. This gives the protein CASCHLTGTETQYF.

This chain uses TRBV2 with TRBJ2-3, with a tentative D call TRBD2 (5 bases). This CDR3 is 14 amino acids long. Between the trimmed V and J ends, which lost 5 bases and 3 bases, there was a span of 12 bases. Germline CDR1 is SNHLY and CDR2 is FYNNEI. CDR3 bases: TGTGCCAGCAGTCTCGGACTTGGGACAGATACGCAGTATTTT. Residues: CASSLGLGTDTQYF.

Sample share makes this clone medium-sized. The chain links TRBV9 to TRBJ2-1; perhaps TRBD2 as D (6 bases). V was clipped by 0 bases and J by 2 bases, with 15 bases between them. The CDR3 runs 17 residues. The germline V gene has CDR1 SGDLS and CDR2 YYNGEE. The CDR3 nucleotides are TGTGCCAGCAGCGTAGAATCGCCCGGGGGAGCCTACAATGAGCAGTTCTTC. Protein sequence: CASSVESPGGAYNEQFF.

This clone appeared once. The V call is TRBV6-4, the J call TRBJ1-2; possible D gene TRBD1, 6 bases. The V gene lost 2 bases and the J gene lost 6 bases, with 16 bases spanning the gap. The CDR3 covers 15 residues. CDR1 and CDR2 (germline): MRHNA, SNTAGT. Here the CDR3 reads CASSDQPDSGDGYTF. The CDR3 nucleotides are TGTGCCAGCAGTGACCAGCCGGACAGTGGGGATGGCTACACCTTC.

CDR3 sequence: CASRQPGQGYGYTF. CDR3 in DNA: TGTGCCAGCAGGCAACCGGGACAGGGTTATGGCTACACCTTC. The chain employs TRBV6-5 and TRBJ1-2; 9 nucleotides line up with TRBD1. Germline CDR1 reads MNHEY; CDR2 reads SVGAGI. The trim removed 6 bases at V and 5 bases at J, leaving 7 bases unmatched. The CDR3 totals 14 residues.

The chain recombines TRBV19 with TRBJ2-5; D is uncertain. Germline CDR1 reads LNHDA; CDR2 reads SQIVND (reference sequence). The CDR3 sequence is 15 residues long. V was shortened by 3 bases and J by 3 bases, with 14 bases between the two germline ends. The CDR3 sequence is CASSISGYSEETQYF. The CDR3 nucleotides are TGTGCCAGTAGTATTTCCGGCTACAGTGAAGAGACCCAGTACTTC. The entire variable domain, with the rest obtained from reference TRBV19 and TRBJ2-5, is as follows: DGGITQSPKYLFRKEGQNVTLSCEQNLNHDAMYWYRQDPGQGLRLIYYSQIVNDFQKGDIAEGYSVSREKKESFPLTVTSAQKNPTAFYLCASSISGYSEETQYFGPGTRLLVL.

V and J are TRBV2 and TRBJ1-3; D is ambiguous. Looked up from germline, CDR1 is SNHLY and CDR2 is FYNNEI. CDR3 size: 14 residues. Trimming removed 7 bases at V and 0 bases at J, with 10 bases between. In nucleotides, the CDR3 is TGTGCCAGCAAGGCGGAAACCTCTGGAAACACCATATATTTT. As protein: CASKAETSGNTIYF.

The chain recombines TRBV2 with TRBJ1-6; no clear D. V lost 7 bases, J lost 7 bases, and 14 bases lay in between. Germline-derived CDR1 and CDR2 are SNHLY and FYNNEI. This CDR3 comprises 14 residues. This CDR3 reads CASKILMRNSPLHF. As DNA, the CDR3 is TGTGCCAGCAAAATCCTAATGAGGAATTCACCCCTCCACTTT.

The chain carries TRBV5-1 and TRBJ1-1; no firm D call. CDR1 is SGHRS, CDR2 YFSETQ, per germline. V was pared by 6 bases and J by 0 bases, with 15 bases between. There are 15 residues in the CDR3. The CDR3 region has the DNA TGCGCCAGCAACCCGGAGGTGAGAATGAACACTGAAGCTTTCTTT. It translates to CASNPEVRMNTEAFF.

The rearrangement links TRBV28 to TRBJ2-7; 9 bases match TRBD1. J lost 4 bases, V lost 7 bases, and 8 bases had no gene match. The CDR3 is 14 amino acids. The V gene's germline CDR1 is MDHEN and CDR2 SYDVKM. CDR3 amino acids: CASTRQGDAYEQYF. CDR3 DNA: TGTGCCAGCACGAGACAGGGGGATGCGTACGAGCAGTACTTC. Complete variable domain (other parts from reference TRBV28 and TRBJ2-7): DVKVTQSSRYLVKRTGEKVFLECVQDMDHENMFWYRQDPGLGLRLIYFSYDVKMKEKGDIPEGYSVSREKKERFSLILESASTNQTSMYLCASTRQGDAYEQYFGPGTRLTVT.

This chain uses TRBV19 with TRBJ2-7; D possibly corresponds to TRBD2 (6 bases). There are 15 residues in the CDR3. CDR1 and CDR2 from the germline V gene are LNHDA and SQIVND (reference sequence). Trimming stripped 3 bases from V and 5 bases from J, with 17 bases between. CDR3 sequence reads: CASSMRRERINEQYF. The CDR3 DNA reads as TGTGCCAGTAGTATGAGGCGGGAAAGAATAAACGAGCAGTACTTC.

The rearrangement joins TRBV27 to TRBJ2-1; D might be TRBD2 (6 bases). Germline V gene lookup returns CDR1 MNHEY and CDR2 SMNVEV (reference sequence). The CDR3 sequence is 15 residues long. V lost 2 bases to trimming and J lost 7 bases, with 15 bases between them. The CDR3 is CASSLRDGSRNEQFF. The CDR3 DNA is TGTGCCAGCAGTTTACGGGACGGGAGTAGGAATGAGCAGTTCTTC.

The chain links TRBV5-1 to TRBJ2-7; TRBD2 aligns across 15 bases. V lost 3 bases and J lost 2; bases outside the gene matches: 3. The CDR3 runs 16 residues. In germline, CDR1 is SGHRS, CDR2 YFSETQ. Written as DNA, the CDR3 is TGCGCCAGCAGCTCGGGGACTAGCGGGAGGCCCTACGAGCAGTACTTC. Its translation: CASSSGTSGRPYEQYF.